This T cell receptor beta chain derives from a study of T cells in Graves' hyperthyroidism and ophthalmopathy. The CDR3 covers 11 residues. The V and J ends lost 5 bases and 9 bases respectively, with 13 bases between them. Looked up from germline, CDR1 is SQVTM and CDR2 is ANQGSEA. The TCR beta CDR3 regions underwent amplification using RNA transcripts as the source. Using the HTBI primer set, a first-round RT-PCR was run on the TCR CDR3. TCRdb reprocessed the multiplex PCR reads with MiXCR, giving one entry per CDR3 protein. The table includes approximately 400,000 distinct CDR3 sequences, 19% detected once. This clonotype was seen repeatedly, ten times or more. Stability of Graves' hyperthyroidism was defined as absent ophthalmopathy progression within 18 months. In patients aged 18 to 65, hyperthyroidism was newly diagnosed, with duration under 2 months. PBMCs were sourced from more than 9 ml fresh peripheral blood.

This chain connects TRBV29-1 to TRBJ1-1; D possibly corresponds to TRBD1 (5 bases). The TCR comes from a woman younger than 35 with Graves' hyperthyroidism. Specimen: blood. The CDR3 sequence: CSVYRDPKAFF. The DNA for the CDR3 is TGCAGCGTTTACCGGGACCCAAAAGCTTTCTTT.